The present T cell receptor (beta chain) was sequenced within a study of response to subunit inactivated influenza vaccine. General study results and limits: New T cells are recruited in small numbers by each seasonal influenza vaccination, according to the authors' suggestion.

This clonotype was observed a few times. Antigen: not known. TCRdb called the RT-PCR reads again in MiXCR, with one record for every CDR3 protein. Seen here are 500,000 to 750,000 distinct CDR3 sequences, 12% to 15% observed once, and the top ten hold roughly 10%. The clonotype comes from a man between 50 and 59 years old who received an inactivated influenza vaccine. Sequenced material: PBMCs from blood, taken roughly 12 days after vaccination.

CDR3: CASSWDRPSNQPQHF. CDR3 bases: TGTGCCAGCAGTTGGGACAGGCCATCAAATCAGCCCCAGCATTTT. The gene calls are TRBV6-2 or TRBV6-3 and TRBJ1-5; 8 bases are shared with TRBD1. The trim removed 4 bases at V and 4 bases at J, leaving 6 bases unmatched. CDR1 is MNHEY and CDR2 is SVGEGT in the germline V gene. The CDR3 is 15 residues long.